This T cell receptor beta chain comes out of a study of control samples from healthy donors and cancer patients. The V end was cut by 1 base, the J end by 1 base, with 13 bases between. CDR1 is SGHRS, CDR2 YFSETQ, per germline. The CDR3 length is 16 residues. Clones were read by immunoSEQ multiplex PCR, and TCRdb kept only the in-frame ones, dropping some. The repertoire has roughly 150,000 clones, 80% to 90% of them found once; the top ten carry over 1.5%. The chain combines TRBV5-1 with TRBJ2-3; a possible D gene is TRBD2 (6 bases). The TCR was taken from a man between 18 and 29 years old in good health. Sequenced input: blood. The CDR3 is CASSLHGDLGTDTQYF. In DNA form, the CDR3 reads TGCGCCAGCAGCTTGCACGGGGACTTGGGCACAGATACGCAGTATTTT. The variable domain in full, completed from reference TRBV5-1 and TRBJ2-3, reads KAGVTQTPRYLIKTRGQQVTLSCSPISGHRSVSWYQQTPGQGLQFLFEYFSETQRNKGNFPGRFSGRQFSNSRSEMNVSTLELGDSALYLCASSLHGDLGTDTQYFGPGTRLTVL.